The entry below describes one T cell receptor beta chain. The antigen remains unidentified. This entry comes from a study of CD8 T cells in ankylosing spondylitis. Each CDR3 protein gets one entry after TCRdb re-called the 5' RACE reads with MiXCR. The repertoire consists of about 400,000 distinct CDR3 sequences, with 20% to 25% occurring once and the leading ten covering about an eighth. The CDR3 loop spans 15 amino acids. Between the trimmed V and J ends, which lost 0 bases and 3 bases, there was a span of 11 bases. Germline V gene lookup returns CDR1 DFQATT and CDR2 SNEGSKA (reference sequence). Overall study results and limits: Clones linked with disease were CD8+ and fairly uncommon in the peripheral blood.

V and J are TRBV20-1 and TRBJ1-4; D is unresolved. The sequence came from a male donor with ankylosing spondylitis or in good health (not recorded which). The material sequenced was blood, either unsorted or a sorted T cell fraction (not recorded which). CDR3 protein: CSARDLLGSNEKLFF. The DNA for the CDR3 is TGCAGTGCTAGAGATCTTTTAGGTTCTAATGAAAAACTGTTTTTT.